Each of the 20 T cell receptor beta chains below was sequenced from the same sample in a study of T-cell reconstitution after alpha-beta-depleted transplantation in children. Preparation of the TCRbeta library was carried out with unique molecular identifiers. TCRdb processed the PCR reads anew with MiXCR; each CDR3 protein has one entry. Here the sample spans hundreds of thousands of distinct CDR3 sequences, approximately 13% being singletons. Material: PBMCs, mostly from graft donor cells, obtained 360 days after TCRalphabeta/CD19-depleted stem cell transplant. The receptors originated from a male patient under 18 who had a stem cell transplant for acute myeloid leukemia, so the T cells may come from the graft donor.

This clonotype occurred a few times. The chain recombines TRBV11-1 with TRBJ2-7, with 10 bases identical to TRBD1. Trimming removed 1 base from V and 3 bases from J; junction bases left unmatched: 6. Germline V gene sequence: CDR1 SGHAT, CDR2 FQDESV (reference sequence). This CDR3 comprises 16 residues. This CDR3 reads CASSLGAGTGVYEQYF. The CDR3, as DNA: TGTGCCAGCAGCTTAGGGGCCGGGACAGGGGTCTACGAGCAGTACTTC.

There are many counts of this clonotype. The chain couples TRBV20-1 to TRBJ2-1; 12 bases line up with TRBD2. The CDR3 has 15 residues. With 3 bases clipped from V and 2 bases from J, the junction kept 2 bases outside the gene matches. Germline V CDR1 and CDR2: DFQATT, SNEGSKA (reference sequence). CDR3 coding DNA: TGCAGTGCTAGTCGACTAGCGGGAGCCTACAATGAGCAGTTCTTC. It is translated as CSASRLAGAYNEQFF.

This clonotype was found many times. The chain carries TRBV6-5 and TRBJ2-2, with D uncertain. With 4 bases removed from V and 2 bases from J, the gap between germline ends came to 8 bases. CDR3 length: 14 amino acids. Looked up from germline, CDR1 is MNHEY and CDR2 is SVGAGI. CDR3 in amino acids: CASSSSRNTGELFF. CDR3 coding DNA: TGTGCCAGCAGTTCTTCTCGAAACACCGGGGAGCTGTTTTTT.

This clonotype was counted between two and nine times. This rearrangement joins TRBV27 to TRBJ1-2; 8 positions match TRBD1. The ends lost 1 base at V and 7 bases at J; junction bases unmatched: 8. The CDR3 consists of 15 residues. Germline V gene lookup returns CDR1 MNHEY and CDR2 SMNVEV (reference sequence). The CDR3 protein is CASSLCPGGEFGYTF. CDR3 nucleotides: TGTGCCAGCAGTTTATGTCCAGGGGGCGAGTTTGGCTACACCTTC.

The gene calls are TRBV11-3 and TRBJ2-2, with D hard to call. CDR1 and CDR2 (germline): SGHNT, YENEEA. The CDR3 contains 12 residues. Trimming pared 3 bases from V and 5 bases from J, leaving 4 bases between. In DNA form, the CDR3 reads TGTGCCAGCAGCTTCATGACCGGGGAGCTGTTTTTT. Its protein is CASSFMTGELFF.

The chain is built from TRBV14 and TRBJ1-2; 7 bases agree with TRBD1. Trimming took 5 bases from V and 2 from J; bases not matched to a gene: 2. The germline gives CDR1 SGHDN, CDR2 FVKESK. The CDR3 runs to 13 residues. CDR3: CASSVTGNYGYTF. The DNA of the CDR3 is TGTGCCAGCAGCGTGACAGGGAACTATGGCTACACCTTC.

This clonotype has a count of ten or more. This rearrangement joins TRBV24-1 to TRBJ2-1; D call uncertain. CDR1 KGHDR and CDR2 SFDVKD come from the germline V gene. Deletions cut 3 bases from V and 1 base from J, with 12 bases between. The CDR3 loop spans 16 amino acids. CDR3 protein: CATSDPRTVSYNEQFF. In DNA, the CDR3 is TGTGCCACCAGTGATCCCCGGACCGTGTCCTACAATGAGCAGTTCTTC.

This clonotype was detected many times. This chain connects TRBV12-3 or TRBV12-4 to TRBJ2-1, with 7 bases identical to TRBD2. J was trimmed by 0 bases and V by 7 bases; bases with no gene match: 15. This CDR3 has 18 amino acids. For the CDR3, the DNA is TGTGCCAGCACCAGGAGACTAGCCGTGATCAACTCCTACAATGAGCAGTTCTTC. It translates to CASTRRLAVINSYNEQFF.

The V gene is TRBV3-1, the J gene TRBJ2-3; TRBD2 matches at 7 bases. The V segment lost 2 bases and the J segment 0 bases; nucleotides outside the gene matches: 8. Germline CDR1 is LGHDT and CDR2 is YNNKEL (reference sequence). The length of the CDR3 is 17 residues. The chain's CDR3 is CASSQPLSGASTDTQYF. Here the CDR3 DNA reads TGTGCCAGCAGCCAACCCTTGAGCGGGGCCAGCACAGATACGCAGTATTTT.

The chain has TRBV7-2 and TRBJ2-7; no definite D call. Trimming took 5 bases from V and 12 from J, leaving 17 bases between them. The CDR3 covers 12 residues. In germline, CDR1 is SGHTA, CDR2 FQGNSA. CDR3 in DNA: TGTGCCAGCAGCCCCCGGGCCTACGCGATGTACTTC. This gives the protein CASSPRAYAMYF.

This sequence joins TRBV7-9 and TRBJ1-1; D might be TRBD1 (5 bases). Germline CDR1 reads SEHNR; CDR2 reads FQNEAQ (reference sequence). V lost 0 bases, J lost 0 bases, and 8 bases lay in between. The CDR3 length is 15 residues. The CDR3 nucleotides read TGTGCCAGCAGCTTAGCGGGACCCATGAACACTGAAGCTTTCTTT. This codes for CASSLAGPMNTEAFF.

The chain recombines TRBV4-2 with TRBJ1-1; D ambiguous. V dropped 2 bases and J dropped 1 base, with 5 bases sitting between them. The CDR3 is made up of 13 amino acids. Germline V gene data show CDR1 as LGHNA and CDR2 as YNFKEQ. The CDR3 protein is CASSQWGNTEAFF. Written as DNA, the CDR3 is TGTGCCAGCAGCCAATGGGGGAACACTGAAGCTTTCTTT.

The chain is built from TRBV20-1 and TRBJ2-7; D possibly matches TRBD1 or TRBD2 (5 bases each). The V gene's germline CDR1 is DFQATT and CDR2 SNEGSKA (reference sequence). The V end was cut by 5 bases, the J end by 0 bases, with 14 bases between. The length of the CDR3 is 14 residues. This chain's CDR3 is CSADTGTVSYEQYF. The CDR3, as DNA: TGCAGTGCTGATACCGGGACGGTCTCCTACGAGCAGTACTTC.

The count of this clonotype is one. This chain uses TRBV7-7 with TRBJ2-2, with 7 positions matching TRBD2. The germline CDR1 and CDR2 sequences are SSHAT and FNYEAQ (reference sequence). The CDR3 has 13 amino acids. The CDR3 coding sequence is TGTGCGGCGGGAGAGCTGAACACCGGGGAGCTGTTTTTT. It is translated as CAAGELNTGELFF.

The chain combines TRBV18 with TRBJ2-7, with 8 bases that match TRBD2. The CDR3 has 15 amino acids. Unmatched junction bases numbered 10, after V lost 6 bases and J lost 3 bases. Germline V gene lookup returns CDR1 KGHSH and CDR2 LQKENI. The CDR3 sequence: CASSLETSVSYEQYF. The CDR3 bases are TGTGCCAGCTCCCTCGAGACTAGCGTGAGCTACGAGCAGTACTTC.

The chain combines TRBV20-1 with TRBJ2-1, with TRBD2 as a possible D gene (5 bases). Germline V gene sequence: CDR1 DFQATT, CDR2 SNEGSKA (reference sequence). Between the trimmed V and J ends, which lost 0 bases and 2 bases, there was a span of 17 bases. The CDR3 runs to 17 residues. The CDR3 nucleotides are TGCAGTGCTAGAGACTCCAAGCGGAGTGGGCCCTACAATGAGCAGTTCTTC. Its translation is CSARDSKRSGPYNEQFF.

This chain connects TRBV28 to TRBJ2-4; D is ambiguous. Germline V CDR1 and CDR2: MDHEN, SYDVKM. This CDR3 contains 15 residues. The V and J ends lost 3 bases and 0 bases respectively, with 9 bases between them. CDR3 amino acids: CASSFRNLAKNIQYF. The CDR3 DNA reads as TGTGCCAGCAGTTTCCGGAACCTAGCCAAAAACATTCAGTACTTC. Complete variable domain (other parts from reference TRBV28 and TRBJ2-4): DVKVTQSSRYLVKRTGEKVFLECVQDMDHENMFWYRQDPGLGLRLIYFSYDVKMKEKGDIPEGYSVSREKKERFSLILESASTNQTSMYLCASSFRNLAKNIQYFGAGTRLSVL.

As concerns this clonotype: The conserved phenylalanine or tryptophan is not found at the CDR3 terminus, so this likely reflects a read error. The CDR3 protein is CASSGTTDNSPLHC. The CDR3 DNA sequence: TGTGCCAGCAGCGGGACAACGGATAATTCACCCCTCCACTGT. This chain joins TRBV12-3 or TRBV12-4 and TRBJ1-6, with D perhaps TRBD1 (6 bases). This CDR3 has 14 amino acids. V was cut by 6 bases and J by 5 bases, with 11 bases left in between.

This clonotype has just a few counts. This chain joins TRBV5-6 and TRBJ2-6; D call uncertain. V gave up 1 base and J gave up 6 bases, with 8 bases separating them. The CDR3 covers 14 residues. Germline CDR1 reads SGHDT; CDR2 reads YYEEEE. The CDR3 region is CASSLSRVANVLTF. The CDR3 DNA sequence: TGTGCCAGCAGCTTGTCTAGGGTGGCCAACGTCCTGACTTTC.

This chain uses TRBV20-1 with TRBJ2-5, with 10 bases fitting TRBD2. Germline V gene lookup returns CDR1 DFQATT and CDR2 SNEGSKA (reference sequence). V trimming: 8 bases; J trimming: 0 bases; junction bases outside the gene matches: 3. This CDR3 spans 13 amino acids. DNA of the CDR3: TGCAGTTTGACTAGCGGGTACCAAGAGACCCAGTACTTC. Amino acid sequence: CSLTSGYQETQYF.